The present TCR beta chain was sequenced within a study of beta chain features in type 1 diabetes. Expressed TCRB transcripts were sequenced because the entire RNA isolate underwent reverse transcription. Measured with immunoSEQ multiplex PCR; TCRdb has only the in-frame clones, and not every one. The sample shows some 160,000 clones, approximately 9.1% of them seen only once. Looked up from germline, CDR1 is SGHDN and CDR2 is FVKESK. The length of the CDR3 is 15 residues. The trim removed 2 bases at V and 2 bases at J, leaving 6 bases unmatched. Sampling consisted of one heparinised blood draw per donor, averaging about 110 mL. Study-wide results and limits: All four CD4+ subsets from Type 1 diabetes patients carried moderately but significantly shorter TCRB CDR3s. Across patients, naive, central memory and Treg TCRB repertoires exhibited apparently greater similarity than was observed across healthy donors.

This clone was counted many times. As yet, its antigen is unknown. The sequenced material came from central memory CD4+ T cells from blood. The receptor was isolated from a woman in her late teens or twenties in good health. The rearrangement links TRBV14 to TRBJ2-7; TRBD1 matches 7 bases. CDR3 in DNA: TGTGCCAGCAGCCAACTGACAGGGAGAGCCTACGAGCAGTACTTC. Protein sequence: CASSQLTGRAYEQYF. Drawing the rest from reference TRBV14 and TRBJ2-7, the complete variable domain is EAGVTQFPSHSVIEKGQTVTLRCDPISGHDNLYWYRRVMGKEIKFLLHFVKESKQDESGMPNNRFLAERTGGTYSTLKVQPAELEDSGVYFCASSQLTGRAYEQYFGPGTRLTVT.